The present TCR beta chain was sequenced within a study of blood T cell repertoires in COVID-19. Across the whole study: The United States, Italy and Spain were the sources of the acute and convalescent COVID-19 samples. T cells, B-cell-depleted T cells, or PBMCs supplied cDNA or gDNA.

In the authors' workflow: Estimates of nucleated cell counts were drawn from the amplification of reference gene primers. The method was immunoSEQ multiplex PCR; TCRdb's version includes in-frame clones alone and lacks a portion of them. Clone size and V and J calls were adopted from that table, with D and trimming inferred from the DNA. This repertoire shows fewer than 300,000 clones, 87% found once; its top ten account for roughly 1.6%. The germline V gene has CDR1 SGHTA and CDR2 FQGTGA. CDR3 size: 15 residues. Trimming took 5 bases from V and 1 from J, leaving 14 bases between them. The chain is built from TRBV7-3 and TRBJ1-1; D possibly corresponds to TRBD1 (5 bases). Sequenced input: peripheral blood. The clonotype comes from a woman aged 40 to 50 who had recovered from COVID-19. In DNA, the CDR3 is TGTGCCAGCAGCCCGCAGGGTGCGAAGAACACTGAAGCTTTCTTT. Encoded protein: CASSPQGAKNTEAFF.